This T cell receptor beta chain was sequenced during a study of glioma-infiltrating T cells. Looking at the study overall: Target coverage was about 4.5- to 11-fold for about a million blood T cells.

This clonotype was picked up a small number of times. The target antigen is unknown. Amplification of TCR alpha and beta CDR3 regions from RNA used iRepertoire nested multiplex PCR. For one-step reverse transcription and amplification, about 85-400 ng of tissue mRNA or PBMC total RNA was used. TCRdb reprocessed the multiplex PCR reads with MiXCR, giving one entry per CDR3 protein. The data contain 400,000 or so distinct CDR3 sequences, about 40% of them singletons. Findings and caveats of the study: Tissue-blood divergence was below expectation in non-neoplastic patients, above in gliomas.

Germline loops: CDR1 SGHTA, CDR2 FQGNSA. The CDR3 contains 13 residues. Trimming removed 3 bases from V and 7 bases from J, with 13 bases in between. This receptor was identified in a human donor with low-grade glioma or glioblastoma, undergoing nonglioma brain surgery, or in good health (not recorded which). What was sequenced was glioma tissue, nonneoplastic brain tissue, or PBMCs (not recorded which). The J gene is TRBJ2-7, the V gene TRBV7-2; D is unclear. CDR3 in amino acids: CASSFRARREQYF. Here the CDR3 DNA reads TGTGCCAGCAGCTTCCGTGCACGGAGAGAGCAGTACTTC.